The 10 T cell receptor beta chains below all came from one sample that was sequenced in a study of beta chain features in type 1 diabetes. The investigators reverse transcribed all of the isolated RNA, so they sequenced expressed TCRB transcripts. Method: immunoSEQ multiplex PCR; TCRdb's copy keeps in-frame clones and lacks some. This table has more than 350,000 clones, about an eighth appearing once. The sequenced material came from naive CD4+ T cells from blood. The receptors were sampled from a woman between 18 and 29 years old in good health.

Only a few counts were recorded for this clone. The CDR3 here is CASSFRAGEQETQYF. The DNA for the CDR3 is TGCGCCAGCAGCTTCCGAGCGGGGGAACAAGAGACCCAGTACTTC. The rearrangement links TRBV5-1 to TRBJ2-5; 8 bases agree with TRBD2. Germline CDR1 and CDR2: SGHRS and YFSETQ. V was clipped by 2 bases and J by 2 bases; unmatched bases: 5. This CDR3 is 15 amino acids long.

This chain connects TRBV7-2 to TRBJ2-1, with TRBD2 matching over 8 bases. This CDR3 has 16 amino acids. Germline lookup yields CDR1 SGHTA and CDR2 FQGNSA. Trimming cost V 1 base and J 4 bases; bases outside gene matches: 6. CDR3 nucleotide sequence: TGTGCCAGCAGCTTAGGTGGCGGGGGGTTTTACAATGAGCAGTTCTTC. Encoded protein: CASSLGGGGFYNEQFF.

Worth noting for this clone: This sample includes further DNA sequences coding for the same CDR3. V usage is TRBV29-1 and J usage is TRBJ1-5; D possibly corresponds to TRBD1 (5 bases). V lost 6 bases and J 0 bases, leaving 9 bases between the germline ends. Germline lookup yields CDR1 SQVTM and CDR2 ANQGSEA. This CDR3 is 13 amino acids long. CDR3 protein: CSVRGGSNQPQHF. In nucleotides, the CDR3 is TGCAGCGTCCGTGGGGGTAGCAATCAGCCCCAGCATTTT.

The chain has TRBV11-1 and TRBJ2-5, with D possibly called TRBD1 or TRBD2 (5 bases each). The V gene's germline CDR1 is SGHAT and CDR2 FQDESV (reference sequence). V was clipped by 1 base and J by 0 bases, with 12 bases between them. The length of the CDR3 is 16 residues. CDR3 loop: CASSLVGALYQETQYF. CDR3 in DNA: TGTGCCAGCAGCTTAGTCGGGGCGTTATACCAAGAGACCCAGTACTTC.

This clone was observed a handful of times. The J gene is TRBJ2-3, the V gene TRBV7-9; D remains ambiguous. CDR1 SEHNR and CDR2 FQNEAQ come from the germline V gene (reference sequence). Deletions cut 5 bases from V and 6 bases from J, with 6 bases between. The CDR3 sequence is 11 residues long. Here the CDR3 reads CASSPVDTQYF. In DNA, the CDR3 is TGTGCCAGCAGCCCGGTGGATACGCAGTATTTT.

This clone was recorded a few times. This rearrangement joins TRBV7-3 to TRBJ2-7, with D perhaps TRBD2 (5 bases). Between the trimmed V and J ends, which lost 1 base and 0 bases, there was a span of 10 bases. CDR1 SGHTA and CDR2 FQGTGA come from the germline V gene. The CDR3 covers 15 residues. The CDR3 loop reads CASSLNGGSSYEQYF. CDR3 coding DNA: TGTGCCAGCAGCTTAAATGGTGGGAGCTCCTACGAGCAGTACTTC.

This clone was observed a handful of times. The chain uses TRBV5-1 and TRBJ2-3; 10 positions agree with TRBD2. V shed 0 bases and J 3 bases; nucleotides not matched to a gene: 10. The CDR3 length is 18 residues. In germline, CDR1 is SGHRS, CDR2 YFSETQ. The CDR3 sequence is CASSLVVVASGSTDTQYF. The CDR3 DNA reads as TGCGCCAGCAGCTTGGTGGTAGTGGCTAGCGGGAGTACAGATACGCAGTATTTT.

CDR3 DNA: TGTGCCAGCAGTGATCCGGGACAGGGCGGTTCACCCCTCCACTTT. It specifies CASSDPGQGGSPLHF. The V and J genes are TRBV2 and TRBJ1-6; 9 nucleotides line up with TRBD1. J was trimmed by 9 bases and V by 3 bases; bases with no gene match: 6. Germline CDR1 is SNHLY and CDR2 is FYNNEI. The CDR3 runs 15 residues.

The gene calls are TRBV5-6 and TRBJ2-3; D possibly corresponds to TRBD2 (6 bases). The V end was cut by 5 bases, the J end by 2 bases, with 15 bases between. The CDR3 contains 15 residues. CDR1 and CDR2 (germline): SGHDT, YYEEEE. The CDR3 loop reads CASRMTGGDTDTQYF. In nucleotides, the CDR3 is TGTGCCAGCAGGATGACCGGGGGAGACACAGATACGCAGTATTTT.

This rearrangement joins TRBV13 to TRBJ2-7; D may be TRBD2 (5 bases). Trimming removed 1 base from V and 5 bases from J, with 18 bases in between. The CDR3 covers 16 residues. In germline, CDR1 is PRHDT, CDR2 FYEKMQ (reference sequence). The CDR3 sequence is CASSLALRGKFNEQYF. The DNA of the CDR3 is TGTGCCAGCAGCTTAGCCCTCCGAGGGAAGTTTAACGAGCAGTACTTC.